These 16 T cell receptor beta chains share one sample of origin, sequenced in a study of Ad26.COV2.S vaccination and SARS-CoV-2 variants. TCRdb keeps only in-frame clones here, not all; method: immunoSEQ multiplex PCR. The sample has about 500,000 clones; roughly nine tenths are singletons. Treatment given: roughly 19 received Ad26.COV2.S at low or high dose, single or two shots; about five received placebo; per-sample allocation not given. Day 63 after the first injection of vaccine or placebo was the sampling time. The sample consisted of peripheral blood, taken in a trial of Ad26.COV2.S vaccine versus placebo. All receptors come from a person between 18 and 65 years old who received the Ad26.COV2.S COVID-19 vaccine or a placebo.

This chain joins TRBV6-6 and TRBJ1-5; D is undetermined. V lost 5 bases and J lost 0, with 8 bases in between. The germline CDR1 and CDR2 sequences are MNHNY and SVGAGI (reference sequence). This CDR3 has 14 residues. CDR3 region: CASSGFYSNQPQHF. Here the CDR3 DNA reads TGTGCCAGCAGTGGGTTTTATAGCAATCAGCCCCAGCATTTT.

This chain uses TRBV6-6 with TRBJ2-3; 7 bases match TRBD1. V gave up 5 bases and J gave up 2 bases; unmatched junction bases: 10. Per germline, CDR1 MNHNY and CDR2 SVGAGI (reference sequence). The length of the CDR3 is 16 residues. The CDR3 here is CASSNKQGPNTDTQYF. In DNA form, the CDR3 reads TGTGCCAGCAGTAACAAACAGGGGCCCAACACAGATACGCAGTATTTT.

V and J are TRBV7-2 and TRBJ1-2; D might be TRBD1 (5 bases). This CDR3 region has 15 residues. Trimming took off 5 bases at V and 2 bases at J, with 15 bases between the two ends. Germline V lookup: CDR1 SGHTA, CDR2 FQGNSA. The CDR3 DNA follows: TGTGCCAGCAGCCCACAAGCGGGGGTGAACTATGGCTACACCTTC. Translated: CASSPQAGVNYGYTF.

V is TRBV6-6 and J is TRBJ2-7; D possibly corresponds to TRBD2 (6 bases). This CDR3 has 15 amino acids. V lost 1 base to trimming and J lost 5 bases, with 15 bases between them. Germline V CDR1 and CDR2: MNHNY, SVGAGI (reference sequence). The CDR3 protein is CASSYFGGRGNEQYF. The CDR3 DNA is TGTGCCAGCAGTTACTTCGGGGGTCGTGGCAACGAGCAGTACTTC.

This clone was picked up one time. This chain uses TRBV2 with TRBJ2-1; 9 bases fit TRBD2. CDR3 length: 16 amino acids. Germline V lookup: CDR1 SNHLY, CDR2 FYNNEI. V was pared by 5 bases and J by 9 bases, with 14 bases of the junction left unmatched. CDR3 sequence reads: CASSQKRLAGRSEQFF. The CDR3, as DNA: TGTGCCAGCAGTCAGAAGCGGCTAGCGGGGAGGAGTGAGCAGTTCTTC.

This chain joins TRBV7-6 and TRBJ1-1, with 8 bases lining up with TRBD1. The CDR3 has 18 amino acids. Losses at the gene ends were 0 bases for V and 1 base for J; bases not matched to a gene: 10. The germline V gene encodes CDR1 SGHVS and CDR2 FNYEAQ. CDR3 amino acids: CASSLAMSPTGENTEAFF. In DNA form, the CDR3 reads TGTGCCAGCAGCTTAGCAATGTCCCCGACAGGGGAGAACACTGAAGCTTTCTTT.

The J gene is TRBJ1-2, the V gene TRBV2; no firm D call. Germline V CDR1 and CDR2: SNHLY, FYNNEI. Trimming left V 7 bases short and J 7 bases short, with 7 bases between. This CDR3 contains 10 residues. This CDR3 reads CASKWGGYTF. The DNA of the CDR3 is TGTGCCAGCAAGTGGGGTGGCTACACCTTC.

Only one count was recorded for this clone. This sequence joins TRBV21-1 and TRBJ2-4; whether TRBD2, the table's D call, matches the DNA was not checked. TRBV21-1 is noted as a pseudogene. This CDR3 spans 16 amino acids. The CDR3: CASSPVAGGFFDIQYF. DNA of the CDR3: TGTGCCAGCAGCCCCGTAGCGGGGGGCTTCTTTGACATTCAGTACTTC.

This rearrangement joins TRBV27 to TRBJ2-1; 10 bases agree with TRBD1. Looked up from germline, CDR1 is MNHEY and CDR2 is SMNVEV (reference sequence). V lost 6 bases, J lost 4 bases, and 3 bases stayed unmatched. The CDR3 has 14 amino acids. CDR3 coding DNA: TGTGCCAGCAGCCCGGGACAGGGGTACAATGAGCAGTTCTTC. Protein product: CASSPGQGYNEQFF.

The chain links TRBV25-1 to TRBJ1-4, with unresolved D. The germline V and J ends were trimmed by 3 bases and 5 bases, with 19 bases remaining between them. Germline-derived CDR1 and CDR2 are MGHDK and SYGVNS. This CDR3 is 17 amino acids long. CDR3: CASSDISGAALNEKLFF. DNA of the CDR3: TGTGCCAGCAGTGACATTTCCGGAGCGGCCCTCAATGAAAAACTGTTTTTT.

V and J are TRBV5-6 and TRBJ1-6; 11 bases align to TRBD1. Trimming removed 0 bases from V and 9 bases from J; junction bases left unmatched: 8. Per the germline V gene, CDR1 is SGHDT and CDR2 is YYEEEE. The CDR3 has 17 residues. The chain's CDR3 is CASSLAADRGLRSPLHF. In nucleotides, the CDR3 is TGTGCCAGCAGCTTGGCCGCGGACAGGGGGCTTCGTTCACCCCTCCACTTT.

The chain couples TRBV9 to TRBJ2-2, with D hard to call. This CDR3 comprises 15 residues. V was clipped by 5 bases and J by 2 bases, with 13 bases between them. Germline-derived CDR1 and CDR2 are SGDLS and YYNGEE. The CDR3 DNA sequence: TGTGCCAGCAGTTCTGGGTGGGCTAACACCGGGGAGCTGTTTTTT. Its translation: CASSSGWANTGELFF.

The table lists this clone with a count of one. The V and J genes are TRBV11-2 and TRBJ2-4; 10 nucleotides align to TRBD2. J was trimmed by 0 bases and V by 5 bases; bases with no gene match: 1. Per the germline V gene, CDR1 is SGHAT and CDR2 is FQNNGV. The CDR3 spans 15 residues. Here the CDR3 reads CASSRTSGAKNIQYF. In DNA form, the CDR3 reads TGTGCCAGCAGCCGGACTAGCGGAGCCAAAAACATTCAGTACTTC.

The rearrangement links TRBV5-1 to TRBJ2-2, with 11 bases identical to TRBD2. Trimming at V came to 3 bases and at J to 1 base, leaving 2 bases not matched to a gene. Germline CDR1 SGHRS, CDR2 YFSETQ. CDR3 length: 16 amino acids. CDR3 bases: TGCGCCAGCAGCTCAGGACTAGCGGGGAACACCGGGGAGCTGTTTTTT. Its translation is CASSSGLAGNTGELFF.

This clone showed up just once. The chain joins TRBV2 to TRBJ2-1; 11 bases agree with TRBD2. CDR1 and CDR2 (germline): SNHLY, FYNNEI. The CDR3 sequence is 16 residues long. V trimming: 6 bases; J trimming: 4 bases; junction bases outside the gene matches: 8. Written as DNA, the CDR3 is TGTGCCAGCAGGTCCTTGGGGACTAGCGGTTACAATGAGCAGTTCTTC. It specifies CASRSLGTSGYNEQFF. Filled out from reference TRBV2 and TRBJ2-1, the complete variable domain reads EPEVTQTPSHQVTQMGQEVILRCVPISNHLYFYWYRQILGQKVEFLVSFYNNEISEKSEIFDDQFSVERPDGSNFTLKIRSTKLEDSAMYFCASRSLGTSGYNEQFFGPGTRLTVL.

This clone was recorded only once. The chain couples TRBV24-1 to TRBJ2-6, with no clear D. Deletions cut 2 bases from V and 0 bases from J, with 10 bases between. The length of the CDR3 is 17 residues. Per germline, CDR1 KGHDR and CDR2 SFDVKD. Written as DNA, the CDR3 is TGTGCCACCAGTGATTCGCTCCGACACTCTGGGGCCAACGTCCTGACTTTC. It yields the protein CATSDSLRHSGANVLTF.